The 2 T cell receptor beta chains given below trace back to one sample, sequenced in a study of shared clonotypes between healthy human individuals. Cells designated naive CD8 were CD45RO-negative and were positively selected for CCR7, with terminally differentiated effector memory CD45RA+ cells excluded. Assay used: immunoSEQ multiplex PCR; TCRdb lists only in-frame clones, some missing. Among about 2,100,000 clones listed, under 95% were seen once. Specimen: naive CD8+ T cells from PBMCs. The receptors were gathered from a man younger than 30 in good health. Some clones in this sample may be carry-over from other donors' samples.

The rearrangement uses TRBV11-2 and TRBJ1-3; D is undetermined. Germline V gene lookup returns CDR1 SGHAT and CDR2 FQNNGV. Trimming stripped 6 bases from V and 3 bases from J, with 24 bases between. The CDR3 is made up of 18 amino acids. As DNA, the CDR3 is TGTGCCAGCAGACTAAACAGCGTCCTACCTTTAGTTGGAAACACCATATATTTT. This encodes CASRLNSVLPLVGNTIYF.

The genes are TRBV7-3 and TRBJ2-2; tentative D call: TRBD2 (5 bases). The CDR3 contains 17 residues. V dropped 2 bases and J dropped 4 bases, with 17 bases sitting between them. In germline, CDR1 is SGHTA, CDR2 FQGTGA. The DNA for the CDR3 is TGTGCCAGCAGCTTACAAGGGCTTTCTCTAGCCACCGGGGAGCTGTTTTTT. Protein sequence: CASSLQGLSLATGELFF.